This TCR beta chain emerged from a study of cytotoxic CD8 clonotypes in ibrutinib-treated CLL. As for the study in general: Researchers reported about a dozen relapsed/refractory and approximately 15 treatment-naive patients, 17 of them IGHV unmutated. Findings and limits, study-wide: While tracking circulating CD8+ T-cell counts, baseline clonality exceeded that of age-matched healthy donors.

Produced via immunoSEQ multiplex PCR; TCRdb's table is partial and in-frame only. The top ten hold 6% to 6.5% of the sample, which has about 300,000 clones, over 55% seen once. Turning to this clone: Its antigen is as yet unknown.

Per the germline V gene, CDR1 is SGHTA and CDR2 is FQGNSA. After removal of 1 base from V and 7 bases from J, the junction contained 6 bases not matched to a gene. CDR3 length equals 15 residues. This chain uses TRBV7-2 with TRBJ1-4; 7 bases are a match to TRBD1. The clonotype was recovered from a human donor with chronic lymphocytic leukemia. This specimen was PBMCs, taken after 36 months of ibrutinib treatment. In DNA form, the CDR3 reads TGTGCCAGCAGCTTAGGCGGGACAGCCCTTGAAAAACTGTTTTTT. This sequence encodes CASSLGGTALEKLFF.